This TCR beta chain was sequenced in a study of cytomegalovirus exposure and HLA in healthy donors. Study-wide context: In terms of ancestry, the Caucasian-associated cluster contained roughly 81% of the 300 to 400 genotyped donors. Broader study findings: Per published accounts, TCR beta sequences correctly predicted the HLA-A and HLA-B alleles of most subjects. Analyzed later, most CMV-associated TCR beta chains appeared HLA-restricted. By HLA locus, TCR association rates varied in a later analysis, with DRB1 showing the most and HLA-C the fewest.

On this clone: Its specificity is unknown.

The PCR ran on 60 Vbeta and 13 Jbeta primers. TCRdb's table, derived via immunoSEQ multiplex PCR, lists solely in-frame clones and lacks some. The sample yields about 120,000 clones, about 77% seen once. This clonotype was sampled from a woman under 40 in good health and CMV-seropositive. Sequencing input: PBMCs.

CDR3 in amino acids: CASSLLSGGTYNEQFF. The CDR3 bases are TGTGCCAGCAGTTTATTGTCAGGTGGCACCTACAATGAGCAGTTCTTC. The chain carries TRBV27 and TRBJ2-1, with D unclear. V was trimmed by 1 base and J by 2 bases, leaving 12 bases between them. The CDR3 runs to 16 residues. Germline V gene data show CDR1 as MNHEY and CDR2 as SMNVEV (reference sequence).